The source of this TCR beta chain is a study of T cell responses to AZD1222 COVID-19 vaccine. Some clones are missing from TCRdb's copy, which holds only in-frame ones; the method was immunoSEQ multiplex PCR. The data hold about 170,000 clones, with around nine tenths observed a single time. The CDR3 loop spans 13 amino acids. V was trimmed by 6 bases and J by 0 bases, leaving 9 bases between them. Per the germline V gene, CDR1 is PRHDT and CDR2 is FYEKMQ (reference sequence). V and J are TRBV13 and TRBJ2-7, with D perhaps matching TRBD2 (5 bases). The sample here was peripheral blood, taken 28 days after the second AZD1222 dose. This TCR derives from an adult who received the AZD1222 COVID-19 vaccine. This CDR3 is CASSLTSSYEQYF. The DNA of the CDR3 is TGTGCCAGCAGTCTCACTAGCTCCTACGAGCAGTACTTC. Drawing the rest from reference TRBV13 and TRBJ2-7, the complete variable domain is AAGVIQSPRHLIKEKRETATLKCYPIPRHDTVYWYQQGPGQDPQFLISFYEKMQSDKGSIPDRFSAQQFSDYHSELNMSSLELGDSALYFCASSLTSSYEQYFGPGTRLTVT.